Below are 15 T cell receptor beta chains sequenced from a single sample in a study of response to subunit inactivated influenza vaccine. One entry per CDR3 protein, called by TCRdb with MiXCR from the RT-PCR reads. The sample has about 700,000 distinct CDR3 sequences; 15% to 19% are singletons. This sample comprised PBMCs from blood, obtained roughly 12 days after vaccination. Receptors originate from a man between 50 and 59 years old who received an inactivated influenza vaccine.

This clonotype has only a few counts. The chain is built from TRBV28 and TRBJ1-1; D uncertain. This CDR3 has 15 residues. The germline V and J ends were trimmed by 3 bases and 11 bases, with 22 bases remaining between them. The germline gives CDR1 MDHEN, CDR2 SYDVKM. CDR3 residues: CASSFRPSAYSRAFF. The CDR3 nucleotides read TGTGCCAGCAGTTTTAGACCCTCGGCGTACAGTAGGGCTTTCTTT.

This clonotype appeared a few times. V and J are TRBV7-6 and TRBJ2-2, with TRBD1 matching over 8 bases. Germline CDR1 SGHVS, CDR2 FNYEAQ. The junction had 18 bases not matched to a gene; V was cut back by 5 bases and J by 7 bases. The CDR3 is 18 residues long. DNA for the CDR3: TGTGCCAGCAGCACTAACCCCGGGCCAGGGGGCGGTGGCGGGGAGCTGTTTTTT. Translating it yields CASSTNPGPGGGGGELFF.

The chain links TRBV6-5 to TRBJ1-6; the D is unclear. CDR1 is MNHEY, CDR2 SVGAGI, per germline. Deletions cut 0 bases from V and 10 bases from J, with 16 bases between. CDR3 size: 16 residues. The CDR3 spells CASSYSYSGVSSPLHF. The DNA of the CDR3 is TGTGCCAGCAGTTACTCTTATTCCGGGGTATCCTCACCCCTCCACTTT.

The J gene is TRBJ2-7, the V gene TRBV4-1; D is ambiguous. Germline CDR1 is MGHRA and CDR2 is YSYEKL. Trimming took off 1 base at V and 2 bases at J, with 9 bases between the two ends. The CDR3 consists of 14 residues. The CDR3 DNA follows: TGCGCCAGCAGCCAAGCTCGTTTGGCCTACGAGCAGTACTTC. Its protein product is CASSQARLAYEQYF.

This clonotype was recorded at least ten times. The gene calls are TRBV7-9 and TRBJ2-5, with D possibly called TRBD1 or TRBD2 (6 bases each). Trimming left V 1 base short and J 5 bases short, with 11 bases between. The length of the CDR3 is 14 residues. Looked up from germline, CDR1 is SEHNR and CDR2 is FQNEAQ (reference sequence). CDR3 amino acids: CASSLVGGSETQYF. CDR3 coding DNA: TGTGCCAGCAGCTTAGTCGGGGGCTCGGAGACCCAGTACTTC.

Here the CDR3 reads CASSLDRERNTIYF. Here the CDR3 DNA reads TGCGCCAGCAGCCTAGACAGGGAAAGAAACACCATATATTTT. The chain recombines TRBV4-1 with TRBJ1-3, with TRBD1 matching over 7 bases. This CDR3 has 14 amino acids. The germline gives CDR1 MGHRA, CDR2 YSYEKL. J lost 5 bases, V lost 4 bases, and 5 bases had no gene match.

Here the CDR3 DNA reads TGCGCCAGCAGCTTGGTACCGGGATTGGTGAACACTGAAGCTTTCTTT. Translated, it gives CASSLVPGLVNTEAFF. The chain carries TRBV5-1 and TRBJ1-1; D is unclear. The CDR3 contains 16 residues. V was clipped by 0 bases and J by 0 bases, with 12 bases between them. The germline V gene has CDR1 SGHRS and CDR2 YFSETQ.

Here the CDR3 DNA reads TGCAGTGCTAGAGATCAGGGGGGGAGGTCCTACGAGCAGTACTTC. This gives the protein CSARDQGGRSYEQYF. This rearrangement joins TRBV20-1 to TRBJ2-7; D may be TRBD1 or TRBD2 (7 bases each). The length of the CDR3 is 15 residues. The germline CDR1 and CDR2 sequences are DFQATT and SNEGSKA (reference sequence). V lost 0 bases to trimming and J lost 1 base, with 13 bases between them.

The genes are TRBV29-1 and TRBJ2-1, with 9 bases identical to TRBD2. V dropped 6 bases and J dropped 5; count of bases not matched to a gene: 11. Per the germline V gene, CDR1 is SQVTM and CDR2 is ANQGSEA. The CDR3 covers 15 residues. The CDR3 DNA is TGCAGCGTCGTGATATGGCGGGAGGGCCACAATGAGCAGTTCTTC. Translating gives CSVVIWREGHNEQFF.

This clonotype was counted between two and nine times. V and J are TRBV5-5 and TRBJ2-3; TRBD2 agrees at 15 bases. V lost 0 bases and J lost 6; bases outside the gene matches: 2. This CDR3 is 16 amino acids long. Looked up from germline, CDR1 is SGHKS and CDR2 is YYEKEE (reference sequence). In DNA, the CDR3 is TGTGCCAGCAGCTTGGTTGGGACTAGCGGGGGGGATACGCAGTATTTT. It encodes CASSLVGTSGGDTQYF. Full variable domain (outside the CDR3, taken from reference TRBV5-5 and TRBJ2-3): DAGVTQSPTHLIKTRGQQVTLRCSPISGHKSVSWYQQVLGQGPQFIFQYYEKEERGRGNFPDRFSARQFPNYSSELNVNALLLGDSALYLCASSLVGTSGGDTQYFGPGTRLTVL.

This clonotype was observed a handful of times. The rearrangement uses TRBV5-6 and TRBJ2-1; D uncertain. Germline V gives CDR1 SGHDT, CDR2 YYEEEE. V was cut by 0 bases and J by 6 bases, with 16 bases left in between. This CDR3 comprises 16 residues. CDR3 sequence (DNA): TGTGCCAGCAGCTTGGAGCTAGTGGGGTTTTTCAATGAGCAGTTCTTC. Amino acid sequence: CASSLELVGFFNEQFF.

The rearrangement links TRBV2 to TRBJ2-7; D is tentatively TRBD1 or TRBD2 (5 bases each). The CDR3 sequence is 13 residues long. With 4 bases removed from V and 4 bases from J, the gap between germline ends came to 11 bases. From germline, CDR1 is SNHLY and CDR2 FYNNEI. As DNA, the CDR3 is TGTGCCAGCAGTGGGGGGAGTTTTTACGAGCAGTACTTC. It is translated as CASSGGSFYEQYF.

This clonotype came up many times. The chain recombines TRBV6-6 with TRBJ2-7; D is perhaps TRBD1 or TRBD2 (5 bases each). Deletions cut 8 bases from V and 6 bases from J, with 14 bases between. Germline CDR1 and CDR2: MNHNY and SVGAGI (reference sequence). This CDR3 contains 12 residues. The CDR3 nucleotides are TGTGCCAGCTCCCGGGGCCTCTCCGAGCAGTACTTC. Encoded protein: CASSRGLSEQYF.

This chain joins TRBV7-8 and TRBJ1-1; D call uncertain. Germline V gives CDR1 SGHVS, CDR2 FQNEAQ. The V and J ends lost 1 base and 11 bases respectively, with 11 bases between them. The CDR3 contains 12 residues. In DNA, the CDR3 is TGTGCCAGCAGCTTAGACAGCTCTAGGGCTTTCTTT. Its protein product is CASSLDSSRAFF. Full variable domain (missing parts from reference TRBV7-8 and TRBJ1-1): GAGVSQSPRYKVAKRGQDVALRCDPISGHVSLFWYQQALGQGPEFLTYFQNEAQLDKSGLPSDRFFAERPEGSVSTLKIQRTQQEDSAVYLCASSLDSSRAFFGQGTRLTVV.

In this sample, this clonotype turned up once. One junction end disagrees with the germline gene, perhaps due to a read error. The chain joins TRBV6-6 to TRBJ2-7, with a possible D match to TRBD2 (6 bases). From germline, CDR1 is MNHNY and CDR2 SVGAGI (reference sequence). The CDR3 sequence is 17 residues long. The CDR3 spells CASRGSRRGEGSYEHYF. For the CDR3, the DNA is TGTGCCAGCAGGGGCAGCCGTCGCGGGGAAGGATCCTACGAGCACTACTTC.